The 32 T cell receptor beta chains in this list originate from one sample, sequenced in a study of CD8 T cells in Susac syndrome. Reverse transcription of about 0.5 to 1 ug RNA was carried out with random hexamers. TCRdb redid the calling of the immunoSEQ multiplex PCR reads with MiXCR, one entry per CDR3 protein. The sample gives approximately 130,000 distinct CDR3 sequences, approximately 89% of which show up once; 0.2% to 0.25% is in the top ten. Sequenced input: CD8+ T cells from PBMCs. The receptors come from a human donor with multiple sclerosis.

This chain joins TRBV12-3 or TRBV12-4 and TRBJ2-2; D unclear. The CDR3 is 13 residues long. V lost 1 base and J 2 bases, leaving 2 bases between the germline ends. CDR3 bases: TGTGCCAGCAGTTTAGACAACACCGGGGAGCTGTTTTTT. Translated, it gives CASSLDNTGELFF.

The chain recombines TRBV9 with TRBJ1-1; tentative D call: TRBD1 (5 bases). This CDR3 region has 15 residues. The V gene's germline CDR1 is SGDLS and CDR2 YYNGEE. V was shortened by 3 bases and J by 5 bases, with 17 bases between the two germline ends. The CDR3 reads CASSGLAGWETEAFF. CDR3 coding DNA: TGTGCCAGCAGCGGTCTGGCAGGGTGGGAAACTGAAGCTTTCTTT.

The chain is built from TRBV6-1 and TRBJ2-1; no reliable D call. In germline, CDR1 is MNHNS, CDR2 SASEGT. CDR3 size: 16 residues. Trimming shortened V by 6 bases and J by 0 bases, and 15 bases separated the two germline ends. Written as DNA, the CDR3 is TGTGCCAGCAGGATTTCTCGCGGAAGCTCCTACAATGAGCAGTTCTTC. It translates to CASRISRGSSYNEQFF.

This clonotype has more than one count but fewer than ten. The chain recombines TRBV5-4 with TRBJ2-3; perhaps TRBD2 as D (6 bases). Per the germline V gene, CDR1 is SGHNT and CDR2 is YYREEE (reference sequence). The CDR3 has 14 residues. V lost 4 bases and J 6 bases, leaving 15 bases between the germline ends. In nucleotides, the CDR3 is TGTGCCAGCAGCCGTAGCGGTGATGCTGATACGCAGTATTTT. This translates into CASSRSGDADTQYF.

The chain links TRBV29-1 to TRBJ2-2; TRBD2 is a possible D gene (5 bases). Germline lookup yields CDR1 SQVTM and CDR2 ANQGSEA. The CDR3 has 12 residues. The V and J ends lost 4 bases and 7 bases respectively, with 10 bases between them. In nucleotides, the CDR3 is TGCAGCGTTGTTAGCGAACACGGGGAGCTGTTTTTT. Its protein is CSVVSEHGELFF.

This chain links TRBV9 with TRBJ2-4; 8 nucleotides match TRBD1. The V gene's germline CDR1 is SGDLS and CDR2 YYNGEE. The junction had 8 bases not matched to a gene; V was cut back by 4 bases and J by 8 bases. The CDR3 sequence is 14 residues long. This chain's CDR3 is CASSYFEDRDIQYF. The CDR3 DNA follows: TGTGCCAGCAGCTACTTTGAGGACAGGGACATTCAGTACTTC.

The V and J genes are TRBV29-1 and TRBJ1-1, with a weak D call TRBD1 (5 bases). This CDR3 region has 13 residues. V was trimmed by 2 bases and J by 6 bases, leaving 13 bases between them. Germline V lookup: CDR1 SQVTM, CDR2 ANQGSEA. In DNA form, the CDR3 reads TGCAGCGTTGAACGGGGGTGGAGTGCTGAAGCTTTCTTT. Residues: CSVERGWSAEAFF.

The chain carries TRBV28 and TRBJ2-3; D unclear. This CDR3 region has 14 residues. Germline assignment: CDR1 MDHEN and CDR2 SYDVKM. V lost 7 bases to trimming and J lost 0 bases, with 11 bases between them. This CDR3 is CASKTEPSTDTQYF. CDR3 nucleotide sequence: TGTGCCAGCAAGACGGAGCCTAGCACAGATACGCAGTATTTT.

This clonotype came up once. The chain recombines TRBV2 with TRBJ2-7, with D perhaps TRBD1 (5 bases). The germline V gene has CDR1 SNHLY and CDR2 FYNNEI. V was trimmed by 1 base and J by 5 bases, leaving 15 bases between them. This CDR3 has 15 residues. CDR3 bases: TGTGCCAGCAGTGAAGGGCGGCAGGGTAGAAACGAGCAGTACTTC. Amino acids: CASSEGRQGRNEQYF.

This clonotype occurred once. The chain has TRBV27 and TRBJ2-3, with D unclear. This CDR3 is built from 13 residues. Germline V CDR1 and CDR2: MNHEY, SMNVEV (reference sequence). V lost 4 bases to trimming and J lost 0 bases, with 5 bases between them. The CDR3 here is CASSWASTDTQYF. DNA of the CDR3: TGTGCCAGCAGTTGGGCTAGCACAGATACGCAGTATTTT.

The rearrangement joins TRBV30 to TRBJ2-2; 7 bases line up with TRBD1. Trimming removed 8 bases from V and 2 bases from J; junction bases left unmatched: 5. Germline V gene sequence: CDR1 GTSNPN, CDR2 SVGIG (reference sequence). CDR3 size: 13 residues. The CDR3 DNA is TGTGCCAACCGGGACAGCAACACCGGGGAGCTGTTTTTT. Protein sequence: CANRDSNTGELFF.

This clonotype was seen just once. The V call is TRBV12-3 or TRBV12-4, the J call TRBJ1-5; a possible D gene is TRBD1 (5 bases). The CDR3 has 11 amino acids. Trimming removed 5 bases from V and 9 bases from J, with 8 bases in between. Written as DNA, the CDR3 is TGTGCCAGCAGTCCCGGGGGGCCCCAGCATTTT. It translates to CASSPGGPQHF.

The gene calls are TRBV7-2 and TRBJ2-7; TRBD2 agrees at 7 bases. The CDR3 covers 15 residues. Germline assignment: CDR1 SGHTA and CDR2 FQGNSA. Trimming removed 5 bases from V and 3 bases from J; junction bases left unmatched: 10. CDR3 region: CASSEGTGLNYEQYF. CDR3 nucleotides: TGTGCCAGCAGCGAGGGGACGGGACTAAACTACGAGCAGTACTTC.

This clonotype turned up a few times. V and J are TRBV7-9 and TRBJ1-2, with a weak D call TRBD1 (5 bases). The CDR3 is made up of 13 amino acids. Per the germline V gene, CDR1 is SEHNR and CDR2 is FQNEAQ (reference sequence). Deletions cut 4 bases from V and 3 bases from J, with 9 bases between. The CDR3: CASSSQAYYGYTF. As DNA, the CDR3 is TGTGCCAGCAGCTCACAGGCCTACTATGGCTACACCTTC.

A note on this clonotype: A much bigger clone sits one base away, suggesting this may be a read error. The chain joins TRBV11-2 to TRBJ1-2; the match to TRBD1 covers 8 bases. CDR3 length: 16 residues. Germline-derived CDR1 and CDR2 are SGHAT and FQNNGV. The chain's CDR3 is CASSLAETGTGYGCTF. CDR3 coding DNA: TGTGCCAGCAGCTTAGCCGAAACCGGGACAGGCTATGGCTGCACCTTC. Together with reference TRBV11-2 and TRBJ1-2, the CDR3 gives the full variable domain: EAGVAQSPRYKIIEKRQSVAFWCNPISGHATLYWYQQILGQGPKLLIQFQNNGVVDDSQLPKDRFSAERLKGVDSTLKIQPAKLEDSAVYLCASSLAETGTGYGCTFGSGTRLTVV.

A single count supports this clonotype. The chain couples TRBV30 to TRBJ2-2; D remains unclear. The germline V gene has CDR1 GTSNPN and CDR2 SVGIG (reference sequence). The CDR3 is 13 amino acids. Between the trimmed V and J ends, which lost 2 bases and 7 bases, there was a span of 11 bases. CDR3 sequence: CAWSLMVHGELFF. The CDR3, as DNA: TGTGCCTGGAGTTTGATGGTCCACGGGGAGCTGTTTTTT.

The V and J genes are TRBV5-1 and TRBJ2-1, with 9 bases that match TRBD2. Looked up from germline, CDR1 is SGHRS and CDR2 is YFSETQ. V lost 3 bases to trimming and J lost 4 bases; unmatched junction nucleotides: 2. The CDR3 covers 14 residues. The CDR3 DNA reads TGCGCCAGCAGCTGGAGCGGGAGGTACAATGAGCAGTTCTTC. Translating it yields CASSWSGRYNEQFF. The full variable domain, with the rest looked up from reference TRBV5-1 and TRBJ2-1, is KAGVTQTPRYLIKTRGQQVTLSCSPISGHRSVSWYQQTPGQGLQFLFEYFSETQRNKGNFPGRFSGRQFSNSRSEMNVSTLELGDSALYLCASSWSGRYNEQFFGPGTRLTVL.

For the CDR3, the DNA is TGTGCCAGCAGTGTCGACCCCGTTTCCACAGATACGCAGTATTTT. It specifies CASSVDPVSTDTQYF. The chain recombines TRBV6-1 with TRBJ2-3; D gene ambiguous. The CDR3 totals 15 residues. Germline CDR1 reads MNHNS; CDR2 reads SASEGT. The V end lost 4 bases, the J end lost 2 bases, and 13 bases lay between the germline ends.

The V and J genes are TRBV10-3 and TRBJ2-7; tentative D call: TRBD2 (6 bases). Looked up from germline, CDR1 is ENHRY and CDR2 is SYGVKD. This CDR3 region has 13 residues. Trimming shortened V by 6 bases and J by 4 bases, and 13 bases separated the two germline ends. The CDR3 sequence is CAISGGHLYEQYF. CDR3 DNA: TGTGCCATCAGCGGGGGTCACCTTTACGAGCAGTACTTC.

This clonotype was recorded a few times. V gene TRBV7-9 combines with J gene TRBJ1-3, with D hard to call. This CDR3 is 12 amino acids long. Trimming cost V 5 bases and J 4 bases, with 6 bases left between them. Germline assignment: CDR1 SEHNR and CDR2 FQNEAQ (reference sequence). DNA for the CDR3: TGTGCCAGCAGCCCCCTCGGAAACACCATATATTTT. Translating gives CASSPLGNTIYF.

The chain is built from TRBV5-4 and TRBJ1-2; D is perhaps TRBD1 (5 bases). Between the trimmed V and J ends, which lost 4 bases and 8 bases, there was a span of 15 bases. Germline V gene sequence: CDR1 SGHNT, CDR2 YYREEE (reference sequence). The CDR3 is made up of 13 amino acids. This CDR3 is CASSLLGRPGYTF. The CDR3 region has the DNA TGTGCCAGCAGCCTATTGGGACGTCCGGGCTACACCTTC.

CDR3 bases: TGCAGTGCTAGAGAGGGCGTATGGGGCGAGCAGTACTTC. The encoded protein is CSAREGVWGEQYF. The chain has TRBV20-1 and TRBJ2-7; D remains unclear. The germline V gene has CDR1 DFQATT and CDR2 SNEGSKA (reference sequence). V lost 0 bases to trimming and J lost 6 bases, with 12 bases between them. The CDR3 has 13 residues.

J is TRBJ2-1 and V is TRBV27; 7 bases fit TRBD2. This CDR3 has 15 residues. The V gene's germline CDR1 is MNHEY and CDR2 SMNVEV (reference sequence). V was clipped by 3 bases and J by 4 bases; unmatched bases: 6. This CDR3 is CASSLGGSGYNEQFF. CDR3 DNA: TGTGCCAGCAGTTTGGGCGGGAGCGGGTACAATGAGCAGTTCTTC.

The V and J genes are TRBV13 and TRBJ1-5, with TRBD1 identical over 12 bases. Trimming at V came to 2 bases and at J to 4 bases, leaving 6 bases not matched to a gene. The CDR3 is 17 amino acids. CDR1 and CDR2 from the germline V gene are PRHDT and FYEKMQ (reference sequence). In nucleotides, the CDR3 is TGTGCCAGCAGCTTAACCGGGACAGGGGGCAGGAATCAGCCCCAGCATTTT. Translating gives CASSLTGTGGRNQPQHF.

The chain employs TRBV11-2 and TRBJ2-5, with 7 bases identical to TRBD1. V lost 4 bases, J lost 5 bases, and 4 bases stayed unmatched. Per germline, CDR1 SGHAT and CDR2 FQNNGV. The CDR3 loop spans 13 amino acids. CDR3 DNA: TGTGCCAGCAGCTACAGGGGTTTGGAGACCCAGTACTTC. It translates to CASSYRGLETQYF.

The chain couples TRBV9 to TRBJ1-1; D gene ambiguous. Germline V CDR1 and CDR2: SGDLS, YYNGEE. V was shortened by 0 bases and J by 5 bases, with 11 bases between the two germline ends. The CDR3 totals 14 residues. The CDR3 protein is CASSVAAGWTEAFF. The DNA for the CDR3 is TGTGCCAGCAGCGTAGCTGCGGGGTGGACTGAAGCTTTCTTT.

V usage is TRBV6-2 or TRBV6-3 and J usage is TRBJ2-3; possibly TRBD1 or TRBD2 for D (6 bases each). The germline CDR1 and CDR2 sequences are MNHEY and SVGEGT. CDR3 length: 17 residues. Trimming stripped 0 bases from V and 3 bases from J, with 16 bases between. CDR3 DNA sequence: TGTGCCAGCAGTTACTCAATCGGGGGCGGAGGTACAGATACGCAGTATTTT. It specifies CASSYSIGGGGTDTQYF.

This sequence joins TRBV11-3 and TRBJ2-4; D might be TRBD2 (6 bases). V lost 5 bases and J lost 1, with 18 bases in between. The length of the CDR3 is 17 residues. In germline, CDR1 is SGHNT, CDR2 YENEEA. This CDR3 is CASSLVRGRGAKNIQYF. As DNA, the CDR3 is TGTGCCAGCAGCCTCGTCCGGGGACGGGGGGCCAAAAACATTCAGTACTTC.

V is TRBV30 and J is TRBJ2-7, with D hard to call. CDR3 size: 11 residues. V was trimmed by 2 bases and J by 3 bases, leaving 5 bases between them. CDR1 and CDR2 from the germline V gene are GTSNPN and SVGIG (reference sequence). The CDR3 sequence: CAWSFLYEQYF. The CDR3 DNA is TGTGCCTGGAGTTTCCTCTACGAGCAGTACTTC.

This chain uses TRBV2 with TRBJ2-7, with D unclear. Germline lookup yields CDR1 SNHLY and CDR2 FYNNEI. Trimming shortened V by 6 bases and J by 0 bases, and 9 bases separated the two germline ends. CDR3 length equals 13 residues. As DNA, the CDR3 is TGTGCCAGCAGAACGAGCTCCTCCTACGAGCAGTACTTC. It translates to CASRTSSSYEQYF. The variable domain in full, with the rest retrieved from reference TRBV2 and TRBJ2-7, is EPEVTQTPSHQVTQMGQEVILRCVPISNHLYFYWYRQILGQKVEFLVSFYNNEISEKSEIFDDQFSVERPDGSNFTLKIRSTKLEDSAMYFCASRTSSSYEQYFGPGTRLTVT.

This chain links TRBV24-1 with TRBJ2-3; 9 bases align to TRBD2. The CDR3 contains 17 residues. Germline V gives CDR1 KGHDR, CDR2 SFDVKD. Losses at the gene ends were 9 bases for V and 5 bases for J; bases not matched to a gene: 17. The CDR3 sequence: CATPTKREADRRDTQYF. The DNA for the CDR3 is TGTGCCACCCCTACAAAGCGGGAGGCTGATAGAAGAGATACGCAGTATTTT.

This chain uses TRBV4-1 with TRBJ1-1; 8 bases line up with TRBD1. After removal of 3 bases from V and 7 bases from J, the junction contained 7 bases not matched to a gene. This CDR3 is built from 14 residues. Germline V gene lookup returns CDR1 MGHRA and CDR2 YSYEKL. Here the CDR3 DNA reads TGCGCCAGCAGCCAGGGTACAGGGGGTGTTGAAGCTTTCTTT. It yields the protein CASSQGTGGVEAFF.